The 8 T cell receptor beta chains in this list originate from one sample, sequenced in a study of T-cell reconstitution after alpha-beta-depleted transplantation in children. Unique molecular identifiers were used in preparing the TCRbeta library. TCRdb reprocessed the PCR reads via MiXCR and lists one record per CDR3 protein. The table shows 450,000 to 550,000 distinct CDR3 sequences, with roughly 11% occurring only once. The material sequenced was PBMCs, mostly from graft donor cells, taken 180 days after TCRalphabeta/CD19-depleted stem cell transplant. These receptors came from a female patient between 2 and 15 years old who had a stem cell transplant for aplastic anemia, so the T cells may come from the graft donor.

Details on this clonotype: Being one base from a much bigger clone, this may be a read error. This rearrangement joins TRBV12-3 or TRBV12-4 to TRBJ2-1; 10 bases are a match to TRBD2. The CDR3 runs 14 residues. CDR3 loop: CASSLLAGANVQFF. Written as DNA, the CDR3 is TGTGCCAGCAGTTTGCTAGCGGGAGCCAATGTGCAGTTCTTC.

This rearrangement joins TRBV29-1 to TRBJ2-1, with TRBD1 matching over 8 bases. V lost 6 bases and J lost 0; bases outside the gene matches: 13. Germline-derived CDR1 and CDR2 are SQVTM and ANQGSEA. This CDR3 comprises 17 residues. CDR3 nucleotide sequence: TGCAGCGTACCCAGGGGGCCCAGGTTCCCCTCCTACAATGAGCAGTTCTTC. It specifies CSVPRGPRFPSYNEQFF.

This clonotype appeared many times. V gene TRBV5-1 combines with J gene TRBJ2-3; the D gene is possibly TRBD1 (5 bases). CDR3 size: 14 residues. The V gene lost 0 bases and the J gene lost 2 bases, with 7 bases spanning the gap. Germline CDR1 SGHRS, CDR2 YFSETQ. This CDR3 is CASSLGQITDTQYF. The CDR3 bases are TGCGCCAGCAGCTTGGGACAGATCACAGATACGCAGTATTTT.

The table lists this clonotype with many counts. The chain uses TRBV14 and TRBJ2-2; D is unclear. Trimming removed 4 bases from V and 0 bases from J, with 12 bases in between. Per germline, CDR1 SGHDN and CDR2 FVKESK. CDR3 length: 16 residues. The CDR3 nucleotides read TGTGCCAGCAGCCTACAAGGTCCATCGAACACCGGGGAGCTGTTTTTT. It is translated as CASSLQGPSNTGELFF.

This clonotype occurred a few times. The chain is built from TRBV27 and TRBJ2-7; TRBD1 matches 9 bases. Trimming took 5 bases from V and 8 from J; bases not matched to a gene: 10. From germline, CDR1 is MNHEY and CDR2 SMNVEV (reference sequence). This CDR3 has 14 residues. CDR3 loop: CASSRPGQGWKQYF. The CDR3 coding sequence is TGTGCCAGCAGTCGCCCGGGACAGGGTTGGAAGCAGTACTTC.

This clonotype was observed a few times. The chain recombines TRBV11-3 with TRBJ2-6; D is tentatively TRBD1 or TRBD2 (6 bases each). Trimming shortened V by 5 bases and J by 0 bases, and 26 bases separated the two germline ends. The germline V gene has CDR1 SGHNT and CDR2 YENEEA. The CDR3 is 21 amino acids. The chain's CDR3 is CASSKGGVGSILSSGANVLTF. CDR3 nucleotide sequence: TGTGCCAGCAGCAAGGGGGGCGTCGGGTCGATCCTCTCCTCTGGGGCCAACGTCCTGACTTTC.

This clonotype appeared a few times. This chain connects TRBV7-2 to TRBJ2-7; D is unclear. Germline V CDR1 and CDR2: SGHTA, FQGNSA. With 2 bases removed from V and 3 bases from J, the gap between germline ends came to 8 bases. The CDR3 has 13 amino acids. CDR3: CASSLNPRYEQYV. The CDR3 DNA reads TGTGCCAGCAGCTTAAACCCTCGCTACGAGCAGTACGTC.

The chain couples TRBV2 to TRBJ1-2, with 7 bases fitting TRBD1. V gave up 6 bases and J gave up 9 bases; unmatched junction bases: 13. The CDR3 runs to 14 residues. Per the germline V gene, CDR1 is SNHLY and CDR2 is FYNNEI. CDR3 DNA sequence: TGTGCCAGCAGAAACGATTTGACAGGGTCGAGCTACACCTTC. Its translation is CASRNDLTGSSYTF. The whole variable domain, remainder taken from reference TRBV2 and TRBJ1-2, is EPEVTQTPSHQVTQMGQEVILRCVPISNHLYFYWYRQILGQKVEFLVSFYNNEISEKSEIFDDQFSVERPDGSNFTLKIRSTKLEDSAMYFCASRNDLTGSSYTFGSGTRLTVV.